This record looks at one TCR beta chain sequence and its context. Its recognized antigen is unknown. The CDR3 end is not reached by the read, which stops 3 residues before it; the germline J gene fills it in. These data come from a study of T cells in women clearing cervical HPV infection (dated by TCRdb to about 2018). About the study as a whole: The cases were 20 to 30 women with histologically confirmed HPV16-related CIN3 or worse, and 2 of those women had invasive cancers. A median age of almost 35 years was observed in cases versus 38 to 40 in controls, and no significant differences in baseline characteristics were found. Five blinded duplicates per group were added as quality controls, giving around 60 samples: 50 or so participants and some ten replicates. Blood from cases was collected at the visit where the lesion was first found, while blood from controls was collected once the infection could no longer be detected. Because only a few women had HLA typing data, the possibility that HLA type acted as a confounder could not be ruled out. The exploratory proof-of-principle case-control study was nested within the Guanacaste HPV Natural History Study in Costa Rica and compared TCR repertoires across cervical HPV16 outcomes. In the parent cohort, around 9,500 women aged 18 or older were enrolled in Guanacaste, Costa Rica, during about 1993 to 1994 and were followed for six to seven years. Cases and controls were matched on year of sample collection and on age within five years. Controls were around 23 women whose single incident HPV16 infection cleared within 12 months without precancer or cancer developing. Among cases, blood sampling occurred a median of about 150 days after lesion detection, with an interquartile range of about 80 to 230 days.

Beyond this particular receptor, the publication reports: Because the number of T cells in each sample was unknown, differences in richness could reflect differing T-cell content rather than repertoire biology. Random forest classifiers that combined richness and V gene abundances separated cases from controls with an estimated AUC of 0.83. TCR repertoire richness was significantly higher in CIN3+ cases than in controls across sequencing depths, while evenness did not differ. Cases had lower TRBV6-7 relative abundance than controls (approximately 0.1% versus 0.16%; Bonferroni P = 0.0008). Whether associations preceded infection or resulted from infection could not be shown with the cross-sectional design, and effector/memory subsets and HPV-specific T cells were not isolated.

Every participant had a single incident cervical HPV16 infection, and prevalent HPV16 infections were excluded. Cervical HPV DNA was detected with MY09/MY11 PCR, and genotyping was done with dot-blot hybridization. About 15 mL of heparinized blood were centrifuged, and the buffy coat was split into aliquots, frozen at -30 degrees C, and then kept at -80 degrees C. Genomic DNA was extracted from buffy coat specimens using QIAGEN kits. V and J are trimmed by 4 bases and 3 bases, and the gene matches miss 7 bases of the junction. CDR1 and CDR2 are drawn from the germline V gene: MNHNS, SASEGT. Including cysteine and phenylalanine, the CDR3 has 16 amino acids. The 39 bases shown cover part of the CDR3, and their frame starts at base 1. The immunoSEQ assay used multiplex PCR to amplify TCR beta CDR3 regions from an average of around 1.2 ug of genomic DNA per sample. Primer bias was corrected in the assay by using a complete synthetic TCR repertoire to establish an amplification baseline. Amplicons were sequenced on the Illumina platform. Concerning the study's data processing: Sequences were error-corrected by clustering with frequency ratios and a modified nearest-neighbor algorithm, then analyzed in the immunoSEQ Analyzer with IMGT gene definitions. At each rarefaction depth, TCR richness and evenness were averaged over 20 rarefaction repeats, and samples with fewer sequences than the depth were excluded. Relative abundances of V, D and J genes were compared between groups using Wilcoxon rank sum tests, with FDR correction applied. An intraclass correlation of about 96% for TCR richness and an average of 76.4% across 65 to 80 gene segments were obtained from the blinded duplicates. TCRdb retrieved this table from immuneACCESS and kept in-frame rearrangements only. Not all clones are present; in checked studies, unresolved V genes account for under half, and no reason is known for the remainder. That table supplies the V and J calls and clone size; D and trimming were determined from the DNA. This sample's clone table shows about 20,000 clones. Jointly, the top ten make up approximately 5.6% of the sample.

The clonotype comes from a woman between 18 and 70 years old with a cervical HPV16 infection that either progressed to CIN3+ or cleared (not recorded which). Sequences were obtained from blood buffy coat. Here the chain combines TRBV6-1 and TRBJ1-2, and 11 bases in between align with TRBD1. Incomplete CDR3 DNA: TGTGCCAGCAGTGGCCCCCGGGACAGGGGGTACTATGGC. The resulting protein is CASSGPRDRGYYG. The CDR3 in full is CASSGPRDRGYYGYTF.